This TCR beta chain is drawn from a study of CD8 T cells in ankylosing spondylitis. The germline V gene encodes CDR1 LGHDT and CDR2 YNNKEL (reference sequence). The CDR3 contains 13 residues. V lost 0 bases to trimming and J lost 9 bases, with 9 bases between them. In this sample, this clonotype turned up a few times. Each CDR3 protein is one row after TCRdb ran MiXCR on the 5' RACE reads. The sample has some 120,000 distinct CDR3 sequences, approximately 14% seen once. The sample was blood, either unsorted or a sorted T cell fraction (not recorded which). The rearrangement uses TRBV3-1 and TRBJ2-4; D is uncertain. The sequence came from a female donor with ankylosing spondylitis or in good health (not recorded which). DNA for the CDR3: TGTGCCAGCAGCCAAGATTCCAGCGTCATTCAGTACTTC. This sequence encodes CASSQDSSVIQYF.